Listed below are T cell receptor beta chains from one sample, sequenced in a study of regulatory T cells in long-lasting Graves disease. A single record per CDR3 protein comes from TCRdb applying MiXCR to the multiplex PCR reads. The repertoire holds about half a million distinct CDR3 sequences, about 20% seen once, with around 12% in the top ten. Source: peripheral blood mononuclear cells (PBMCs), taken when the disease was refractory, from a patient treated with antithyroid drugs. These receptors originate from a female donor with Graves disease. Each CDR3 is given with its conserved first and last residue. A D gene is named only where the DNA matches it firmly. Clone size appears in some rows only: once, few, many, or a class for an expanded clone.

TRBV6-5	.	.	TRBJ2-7	CASSFKPGFAYEQYF	TGTGCCAGCAGTTTTAAACCGGGATTCGCTTACGAGCAGTACTTC
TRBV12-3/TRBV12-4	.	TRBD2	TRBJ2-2	CASRSITIQTSGGAGFNTGELFF	TGTGCCAGCAGAAGTATAACGATCCAGACTAGCGGGGGGGCCGGGTTTAACACCGGGGAGCTGTTTTTT
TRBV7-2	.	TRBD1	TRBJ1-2	CASSLGFGTATF	TGTGCCAGCAGCTTAGGTTTCGGGACAGCTACATTC
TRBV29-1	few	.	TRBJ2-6	CSVEKGMTGANVLTF	TGCAGCGTTGAAAAAGGGATGACTGGGGCCAACGTCCTGACTTTC
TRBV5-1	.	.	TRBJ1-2	CASSLISGTRGGYTF	TGCGCCAGCAGCCTCATCTCCGGGACTAGGGGTGGCTACACCTTC
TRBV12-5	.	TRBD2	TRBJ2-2	CASGFTTGGTTGELFF	TGTGCTAGTGGTTTTACTACGGGAGGGACCACCGGGGAGCTGTTTTTT
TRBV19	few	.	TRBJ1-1	CASRSQTDVAFF	TGTGCCAGTAGAAGCCAAACGGACGTCGCTTTCTTT
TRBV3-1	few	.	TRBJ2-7	CASSQDVGRRNYEQYF	TGTGCCAGCAGCCAAGATGTGGGGAGGAGAAACTACGAGCAGTACTTC
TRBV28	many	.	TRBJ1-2	CASSLQVYGYTF	TGTGCCAGCAGTTTACAAGTCTATGGCTACACCTTC
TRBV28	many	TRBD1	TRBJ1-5	CASSLPGQGVNQPQHF	TGTGCCAGCAGTTTACCGGGACAGGGCGTCAATCAGCCCCAGCATTTT
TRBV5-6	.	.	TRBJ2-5	CASSLRLYLRETQYF	TGTGCCAGCAGCCTCCGACTTTACCTGAGAGAGACCCAGTACTTC
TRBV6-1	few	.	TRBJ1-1	CASSPRVARRTEAFF	TGTGCCAGCAGTCCCAGGGTGGCTCGCCGTACTGAAGCTTTCTTT
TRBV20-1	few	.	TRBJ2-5	CSAAWGEETQYF	TGCAGTGCCGCGTGGGGCGAGGAGACCCAGTACTTC
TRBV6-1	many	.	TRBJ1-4	CASSPVGNEKLFF	TGTGCCAGCAGCCCTGTCGGGAATGAAAAACTGTTTTTT
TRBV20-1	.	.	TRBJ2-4	CSARDPQGLAKNIQYF	TGCAGTGCTAGAGATCCCCAGGGGCTAGCCAAAAACATTCAGTACTTC
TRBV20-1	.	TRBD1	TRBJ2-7	CSARDRDRGPYEQYF	TGCAGTGCTAGAGACCGGGACAGGGGACCCTACGAGCAGTACTTC
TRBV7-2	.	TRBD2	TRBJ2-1	CASSLDYGRAYNEQFF	TGTGCCAGCAGCTTAGACTATGGGAGGGCCTACAATGAGCAGTTCTTC
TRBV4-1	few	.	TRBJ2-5	CASSQTRGAGKETQYF	TGCGCCAGCAGCCAAACGAGGGGCGCGGGTAAGGAGACCCAGTACTTC
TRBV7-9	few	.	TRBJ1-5	CASSDQGDGGQPQHF	TGTGCCAGCAGCGATCAGGGAGATGGAGGTCAGCCCCAGCATTTT
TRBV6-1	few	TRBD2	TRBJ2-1	CASSPGLAGGPGNEQFF	TGTGCCAGCAGTCCGGGACTAGCGGGAGGGCCTGGGAATGAGCAGTTCTTC
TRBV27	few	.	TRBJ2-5	CASSLRGRGIETQYF	TGTGCCAGCAGTTTAAGGGGGAGGGGCATAGAGACCCAGTACTTC
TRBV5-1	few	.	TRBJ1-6	CASSLVGRSPLHF	TGCGCCAGCAGCCTCGTGGGGCGCTCACCCCTCCACTTT
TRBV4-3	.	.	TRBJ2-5	CASSASEGLGETQYF	TGCGCCAGCAGCGCCTCCGAGGGCTTGGGAGAGACCCAGTACTTC
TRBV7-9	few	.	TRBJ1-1	CASTATPNTEAFF	TGTGCCAGCACCGCAACACCGAACACTGAAGCTTTCTTT
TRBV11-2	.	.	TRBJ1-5	CASSYGPGVEDQPQHF	TGTGCCAGCAGCTACGGGCCAGGCGTGGAGGATCAGCCCCAGCATTTT
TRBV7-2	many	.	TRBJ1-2	CASSLVPPGYYGYTF	TGTGCCAGCAGCTTAGTTCCACCGGGATACTATGGCTACACCTTC
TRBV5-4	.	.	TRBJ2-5	CASSLAERGTQYF	TGTGCCAGCAGCTTGGCCGAACGGGGGACCCAGTACTTC
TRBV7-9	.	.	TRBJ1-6	CASSLDSEYNSPLHF	TGTGCCAGCAGCTTAGATTCAGAGTATAATTCACCCCTCCACTTT
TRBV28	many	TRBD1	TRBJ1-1	CASTLDRPNTEAFF	TGTGCCAGCACGCTGGACAGGCCGAACACTGAAGCTTTCTTT
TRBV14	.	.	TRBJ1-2	CASSQAGGGNYGYTF	TGTGCCAGCAGCCAGGCCGGTGGAGGGAACTATGGCTACACCTTC
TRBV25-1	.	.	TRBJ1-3	CATRDFRNTIYF	TGTGCAACCCGGGACTTCAGAAACACCATATATTTT
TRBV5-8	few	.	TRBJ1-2	CASSHLIEGYTF	TGTGCCAGCAGCCATCTAATCGAGGGCTACACCTTC
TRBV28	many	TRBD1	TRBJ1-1	CASSLRYRGNTEAFF	TGTGCCAGCAGCCTCCGTTACAGGGGGAACACTGAAGCTTTCTTT
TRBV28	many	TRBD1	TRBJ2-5	CASIPGQGRGETQYF	TGTGCCAGCATACCGGGACAGGGCCGGGGGGAGACCCAGTACTTC
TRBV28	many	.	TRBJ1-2	CASSFRTRLNYGYTF	TGTGCCAGCAGTTTCAGGACAAGACTTAACTATGGCTACACCTTC
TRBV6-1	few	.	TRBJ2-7	CASSHGRDRAEQYF	TGTGCCAGCAGCCACGGGAGGGACAGGGCCGAGCAGTACTTC
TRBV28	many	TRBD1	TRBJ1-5	CASSHVRDRGVQPQHF	TGTGCCAGCAGTCACGTTCGGGACAGGGGGGTTCAGCCCCAGCATTTT
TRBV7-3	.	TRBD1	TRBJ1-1	CASSHQRDSGTEAFF	TGTGCCAGCAGCCATCAGAGGGACAGTGGCACTGAAGCTTTCTTT
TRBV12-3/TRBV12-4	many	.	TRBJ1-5	CASSRGAKGAQHF	TGTGCCAGCAGTAGGGGCGCTAAAGGAGCCCAGCATTTT
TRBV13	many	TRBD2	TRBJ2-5	CASSPGASSGSLPETQYF	TGTGCCAGCAGCCCAGGGGCGTCTAGCGGGAGTCTTCCAGAGACCCAGTACTTC
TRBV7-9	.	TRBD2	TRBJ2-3	CASGPSGNTDTQYF	TGTGCCAGCGGTCCTAGCGGGAACACAGATACGCAGTATTTT
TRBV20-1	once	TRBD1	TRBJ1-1	CSATKQGRHTEAFF	TGCAGTGCTACCAAACAGGGGAGGCACACTGAAGCTTTCTTT
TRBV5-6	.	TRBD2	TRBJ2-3	CASSDRGTSLPDTQYF	TGTGCCAGCAGTGATAGGGGGACTAGTCTCCCGGATACGCAGTATTTT
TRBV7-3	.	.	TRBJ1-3	CASGRDNGNTIYF	TGTGCCAGCGGGCGGGACAATGGAAACACCATATATTTT
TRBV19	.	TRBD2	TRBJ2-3	CASSIGASGTYTDTQYF	TGTGCCAGTAGTATTGGGGCTAGCGGGACTTACACAGATACGCAGTATTTT
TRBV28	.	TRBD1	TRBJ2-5	CASSLWGQGARETQYF	TGTGCCAGCAGTTTATGGGGGCAGGGGGCGCGGGAGACCCAGTACTTC
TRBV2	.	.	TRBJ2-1	CASSAEGEADNEQFF	TGTGCCAGCAGTGCCGAGGGGGAGGCGGACAATGAGCAGTTCTTC
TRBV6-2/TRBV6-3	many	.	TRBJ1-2	CASSYTRTARNYGYTF	TGTGCCAGCAGTTACACACGGACCGCGAGAAACTATGGCTACACCTTC
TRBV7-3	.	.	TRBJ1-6	CASSFSGSLDSPLHF	TGTGCCAGCAGCTTCTCAGGGTCCCTAGATTCACCCCTCCACTTT
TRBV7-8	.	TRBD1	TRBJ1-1	CASSFAGGYTEAFF	TGTGCCAGCAGCTTCGCAGGGGGTTACACTGAAGCTTTCTTT
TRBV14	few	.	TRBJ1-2	CASSQVYDRGYTF	TGTGCCAGCAGCCAAGTTTATGACCGTGGCTACACCTTC
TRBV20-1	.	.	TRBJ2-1	CSASSDVGNEQFF	TGCAGTGCTAGCTCGGACGTGGGTAATGAGCAGTTCTTC
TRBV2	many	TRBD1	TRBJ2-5	CASSPSQGQGETQYF	TGTGCCAGCAGTCCATCTCAGGGACAGGGAGAGACCCAGTACTTC
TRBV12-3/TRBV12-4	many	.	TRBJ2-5	CASSPLEGETQYF	TGTGCCAGCAGCCCTCTCGAGGGGGAGACCCAGTACTTC
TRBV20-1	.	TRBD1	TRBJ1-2	CSAPTGVSYGYTF	TGCAGTGCACCGACAGGGGTGAGCTATGGCTACACCTTC
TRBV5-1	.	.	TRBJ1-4	CASSAKWGAAEKLFF	TGCGCCAGCAGCGCAAAATGGGGGGCGGCTGAAAAACTGTTTTTT
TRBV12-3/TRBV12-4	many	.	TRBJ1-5	CASRVRYQPQHF	TGTGCCAGCAGGGTGAGGTATCAGCCCCAGCATTTT
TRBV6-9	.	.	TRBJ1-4	CASSYSNEKLFF	TGTGCCAGCAGTTACTCGAATGAAAAACTGTTTTTT
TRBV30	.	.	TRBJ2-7	CAWSTSAEQYF	TGTGCCTGGAGTACCAGCGCCGAGCAGTACTTC